This T cell receptor (beta chain) was sequenced in a study of T cell changes during pregnancy in multiple sclerosis (dated by TCRdb to between 2018 and 2021). Some background on the complete study: Changes in the T cell repertoire over the course of pregnancy were examined in this study in women with multiple sclerosis.

Of note for this clone: No cognate antigen has been identified for it. No much larger clone exists at a distance of one base, and base qualities are not known.

V drops 6 bases and J drops 5 bases, leaving 11 bases in between. Including the terminal cysteine and phenylalanine, the CDR3 comprises 12 residues. Only the CDR3 DNA stays, 36 bases, in frame from base 1. As encoded in the germline V gene (reference sequence), CDR1 is MNHEY while CDR2 is SMNVEV. Libraries came from the immunoSEQ multiplex PCR assay. TCRdb limited this immuneACCESS table to in-frame rearrangements with V and J called. A share of clones is missing; checked studies link under half to unresolved V genes, and the rest is unexplained. Present in this sample are more than 20,000 clones, approximately 92% of which were seen just once. The ten largest clones add up to roughly 6.1% of the sample.

The TCR originated in a female donor with multiple sclerosis, enrolled in a pregnancy study. The starting material was CD8+ T cells from peripheral blood mononuclear cells, obtained in the third trimester of pregnancy. This chain joins TRBV27 to TRBJ2-7, and possibly TRBD1, on 6 matching bases. The DNA sequence follows: TGTGCCAGCAGCGACAGGTTCAACGAGCAGTACTTC. Its protein reads: CASSDRFNEQYF.